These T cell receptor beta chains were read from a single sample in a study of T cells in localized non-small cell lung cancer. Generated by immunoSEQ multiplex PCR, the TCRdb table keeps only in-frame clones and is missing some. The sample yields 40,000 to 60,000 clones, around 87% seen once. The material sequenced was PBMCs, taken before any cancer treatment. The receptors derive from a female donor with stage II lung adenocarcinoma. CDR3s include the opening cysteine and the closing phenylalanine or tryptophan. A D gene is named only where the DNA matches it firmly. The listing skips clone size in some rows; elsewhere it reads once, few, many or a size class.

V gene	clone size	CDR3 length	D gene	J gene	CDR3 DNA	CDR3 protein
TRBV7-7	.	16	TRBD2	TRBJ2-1	TGTGCTAGCAGTTCAACTAGCGGGGGGGCCTACAATGAGCAGTTCTTC	CASSSTSGGAYNEQFF
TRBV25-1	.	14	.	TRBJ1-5	TGTGCCAGCAGTGAATATGGCAGAGATCAGCCCCAGCATTTT	CASSEYGRDQPQHF
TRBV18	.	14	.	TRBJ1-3	TGTGCCAGCTCACCAACACCCTCTGGAAACACCATATATTTT	CASSPTPSGNTIYF
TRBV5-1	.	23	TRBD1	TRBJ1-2	TGCGCCAGCAGCTTATACGACGTGATCCTCCCCGGGACAGGGGGCGCGAATCTCTATGGCTACACCTTC	CASSLYDVILPGTGGANLYGYTF
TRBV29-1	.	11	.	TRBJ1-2	TGCAGCGTTGTGGCAGGAGATGGCTACACCTTC	CSVVAGDGYTF
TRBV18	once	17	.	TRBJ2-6	TGTGCCAGCTCACCACCTCAGGGTACCCCTGGGGCCAACGTCCTGACTTTC	CASSPPQGTPGANVLTF
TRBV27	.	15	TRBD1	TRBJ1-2	TGTGCCAGCAGTTCTCGACAGGGGCCAGCTCATGGCTACACCTTC	CASSSRQGPAHGYTF
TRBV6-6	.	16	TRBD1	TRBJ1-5	TGTGCCAGCAGCCTCCAGACAGGGACCCGCAATCAGCCCCAGCATTTT	CASSLQTGTRNQPQHF
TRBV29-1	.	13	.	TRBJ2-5	TGCAGCGTTGTTCCAGGGTTCCAAGAGACCCAGTACTTC	CSVVPGFQETQYF
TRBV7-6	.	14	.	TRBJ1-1	TGTGCCAGCAGCGAATATGACCTGAACACTGAAGCTTTCTTT	CASSEYDLNTEAFF
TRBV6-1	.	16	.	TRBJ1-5	TGTGCCAGCAGTGTAACCCCTGGGGCAGGCCATCAGCCCCAGCATTTT	CASSVTPGAGHQPQHF
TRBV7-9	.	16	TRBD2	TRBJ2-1	TGTGCCAGCAGCTTAGAAGGAGGACTAGCGGGGAATGAGCAGTTCTTC	CASSLEGGLAGNEQFF
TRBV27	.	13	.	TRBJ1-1	TGTGCCAGCATGGTGGGAACGAACACTGAAGCTTTCTTT	CASMVGTNTEAFF
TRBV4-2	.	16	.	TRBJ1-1	TGTGCCAGCAGCCAATTCGGTGGGGACGGGAACACTGAAGCTTTCTTT	CASSQFGGDGNTEAFF
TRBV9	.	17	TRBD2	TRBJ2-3	TGTGCCAGCAGCGCAGGAGGGAATAGCGGGGGCCAGGATACGCAGTATTTT	CASSAGGNSGGQDTQYF
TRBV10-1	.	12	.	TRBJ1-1	TGCGCCAGCAGTGATGAGGCAACCGAAGCTTTCTTT	CASSDEATEAFF
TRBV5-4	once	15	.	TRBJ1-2	TGTGCCAGCAGCTTGGGCGGTGGGGGATCCTATGGCTACACCTTC	CASSLGGGGSYGYTF
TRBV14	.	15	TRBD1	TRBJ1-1	TGTGCCAGCAGCCAAGTTTATTGGGACAGCGAAGAAGCTTTCTTT	CASSQVYWDSEEAFF
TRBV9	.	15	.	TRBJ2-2	TGTGCCAGCAGCGTAGGAACAGCTGGTACCGGGGAGCTGTTTTTT	CASSVGTAGTGELFF
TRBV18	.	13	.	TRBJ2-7	TGTGCCAGCTCACCTCCCAAATTATACGAGCAGTACTTC	CASSPPKLYEQYF
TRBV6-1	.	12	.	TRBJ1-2	TGTGCCAGCAGTTTTACGGTTGGCGGCTACACCTTC	CASSFTVGGYTF
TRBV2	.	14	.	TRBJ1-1	TGTGCCAGCGTGGAGGAGGTCTACGGCACTGAAGCTTTCTTT	CASVEEVYGTEAFF
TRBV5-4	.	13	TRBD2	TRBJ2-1	TGTGCCAGCAGCTTGATGGGGAGGGGTGAGCAGTTCTTC	CASSLMGRGEQFF
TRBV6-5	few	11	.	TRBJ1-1	TGTGCCAGCAACTTCGACAGGGAAGCTTTCTTT	CASNFDREAFF
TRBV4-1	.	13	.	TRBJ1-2	TGCGCCAGCAGCCGTCTACCCCTCTATGGCTACACCTTC	CASSRLPLYGYTF
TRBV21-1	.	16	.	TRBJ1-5	TGTGCCAGCAGCAAAAAGAGGGTAAGAGGCAATCAGCCCCAGCATTTT	CASSKKRVRGNQPQHF
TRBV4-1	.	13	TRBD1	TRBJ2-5	TGCGCCAGCACCGGACAGGGTAGGACGACCCAGTACTTC	CASTGQGRTTQYF
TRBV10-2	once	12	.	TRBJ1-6	TGCGCCAGCAGTGCTCCTAGTCCACCCCTCCACTTT	CASSAPSPPLHF
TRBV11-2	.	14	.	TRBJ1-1	TGTGCCAGCAACTTATTCGGACAGAACACTGAAGCTTTCTTT	CASNLFGQNTEAFF
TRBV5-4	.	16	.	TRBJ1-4	TGTGCCAGCAGCTCTCGAGGCCAGGGCCTAAATGAAAAACTGTTTTTT	CASSSRGQGLNEKLFF
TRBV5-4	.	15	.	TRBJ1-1	TGTGCCAGCAGCTTGGTTCGGCAGGGAGAGACTGAAGCTTTCTTT	CASSLVRQGETEAFF
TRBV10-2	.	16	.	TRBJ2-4	TGCGCCAGCAGTGAAGGGCCAGGATTAGCCAAAAACATTCAGTACTTC	CASSEGPGLAKNIQYF
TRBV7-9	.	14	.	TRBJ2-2	TGTGCCAGCAGCTTAGTAGAGGGGACCGGGGAGCTGTTTTTT	CASSLVEGTGELFF
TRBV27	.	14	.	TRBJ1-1	TGTGCCAGCAGTTTCTCGGGGGGCACCACTGAAGCTTTCTTT	CASSFSGGTTEAFF
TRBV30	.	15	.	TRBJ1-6	TGTGCCTTTAAGGACGGTAGCTCCTATAATTCACCCCTCCACTTT	CAFKDGSSYNSPLHF
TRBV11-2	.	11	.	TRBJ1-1	TGTGCCAGCAGCTTAACCCCCAAAGCTTTCTTT	CASSLTPKAFF
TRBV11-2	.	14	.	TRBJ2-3	TGTGCCAGCAGCTTAATAAGCGTGAGAGATACGCAGTATTTT	CASSLISVRDTQYF
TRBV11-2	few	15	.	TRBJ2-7	TGTGCCAGCAGCTTCCTTAGAGAGGGGACCTACGAGCAGTACTTC	CASSFLREGTYEQYF
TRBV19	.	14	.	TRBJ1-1	TGTGCCAGTAGTTCCCGGGACAAGGCGATTGAAGCTTTCTTT	CASSSRDKAIEAFF
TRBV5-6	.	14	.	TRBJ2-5	TGTGCCAGCAGCTTGTATCCAGTTAAAGAGACCCAGTACTTC	CASSLYPVKETQYF